The clone carrying this T cell receptor beta chain occurred a few times. RNA transcripts provided the template for amplifying TCR beta CDR3 regions. First-round RT-PCR with HTBI primers preceded a second-round multiplex PCR. MiXCR, applied by TCRdb to the multiplex PCR reads, yields one record per CDR3 protein. The table shows around 590,000 distinct CDR3 sequences, with 35% to 40% occurring only once. The data belong to a study of Graves' ophthalmopathy and Graves' hyperthyroidism. The overall study: By definition, stable hyperthyroidism involved no ophthalmopathy within 18 months of follow-up.

Aged 18 to 65, hyperthyroidism patients had new diagnoses of under 2 months' duration. The diagnostic workup employed clinical symptoms, serum thyroxine, TRAb, thyroid ultrasound and orbital computed tomography. Germline V CDR1 and CDR2: MDHEN, SYDVKM. The ends were cut back, 6 bases at V and 7 bases at J, with 13 bases in the middle. CDR3 size: 14 residues. This rearrangement joins TRBV28 to TRBJ1-6; D not resolved. Source material: peripheral blood or thyroid tissue (not recorded which). This sequence was found in an adult man with Graves' hyperthyroidism. The DNA for the CDR3 is TGTGCCAGCAGGTTGCCAAGGGTAAATTCACCCCTCCACTTT. Protein sequence: CASRLPRVNSPLHF.